This T cell receptor (beta chain) was documented in a study of blood T cell repertoires in COVID-19. Study-wide context: COVID-19 samples, acute and convalescent, were from the United States, Italy and Spain. Sources were T cells, B-cell-depleted T cells, or PBMCs; the material itself was cDNA or gDNA.

Original processing methods: Cell counts per sample came from amplifying reference gene primers. Repertoires were generated with immunoSEQ multiplex PCR, while TCRdb's copy carries only in-frame clones and drops some. V and J calls and clone size are copied from that table; D and trimming were computed from the DNA. The sample includes some 290,000 clones, roughly 79% of them seen just once. This clone was counted once. This CDR3 has 16 amino acids. CDR1 is SQVTM, CDR2 ANQGSEA, per germline. Trimming removed 1 base from V and 2 bases from J; junction bases left unmatched: 5. Specimen: peripheral blood. This chain links TRBV29-1 with TRBJ2-6; 7 bases fit TRBD1. The clonotype comes from a woman aged 55-75 years with active or convalescent COVID-19. CDR3 DNA: TGCAGCGTTGAAGGGGACAGACAGACTGGGGCCAACGTCCTGACTTTC. Translating it yields CSVEGDRQTGANVLTF.